The 25 T cell receptor beta chains below all came from one sample that was sequenced in a study of monozygotic twins with inflammatory bowel disease. Using the 5' RACE reads, TCRdb records one entry per CDR3 protein without DNA. The sample includes approximately 330,000 distinct CDR3 sequences. Material: blood. These TCRs come from a human donor with ulcerative colitis or Crohn's disease, or a healthy co-twin of an affected twin (not recorded which).

This rearrangement joins TRBV5-1 to TRBJ2-2; TCRdb designates TRBD1, a call that cannot be tested without DNA. CDR1 and CDR2 (germline): SGHRS, YFSETQ. This CDR3 has 15 residues. The CDR3 reads CASAQAQAGDGELFF.

The genes are TRBV4-1 and TRBJ2-1; TCRdb calls TRBD1, which cannot be checked without DNA. The CDR3 consists of 13 residues. The V gene's germline CDR1 is MGHRA and CDR2 YSYEKL. The CDR3: CASSQDPPDEQFF.

The chain combines TRBV28 with TRBJ2-3; no DNA is available, so the TRBD2 call from TCRdb remains unchecked. From germline, CDR1 is MDHEN and CDR2 SYDVKM. The CDR3 sequence is 15 residues long. The chain's CDR3 is CASSFLAGRSDTQYF.

V and J are TRBV19 and TRBJ2-1; TCRdb names TRBD1, which stays unverified in the absence of DNA. Looked up from germline, CDR1 is LNHDA and CDR2 is SQIVND (reference sequence). This CDR3 has 14 amino acids. CDR3 amino acids: CASSILGESAPGFF.

V and J are TRBV25-1 and TRBJ2-7; the TRBD2 assignment by TCRdb is unverifiable without DNA. Germline V gene sequence: CDR1 MGHDK, CDR2 SYGVNS. The CDR3 has 16 residues. This CDR3 reads CASSELNTSGNYEQYF.

The chain has TRBV3-1 and TRBJ2-1; TCRdb's assignment of TRBD2 cannot be checked, as there is no DNA. Germline V gene sequence: CDR1 LGHDT, CDR2 YNNKEL (reference sequence). CDR3 length: 11 amino acids. The CDR3 protein is CASSQMDSQFF.

This chain connects TRBV6-1 to TRBJ1-2. CDR3 length equals 12 residues. Per the germline V gene, CDR1 is MNHNS and CDR2 is SASEGT. The CDR3 protein is CASKEGIYGYTF.

This chain joins TRBV15 and TRBJ2-2; TCRdb picks TRBD1, but there is no DNA to check that call. Germline CDR1 LNHNV, CDR2 YYDKDF (reference sequence). The CDR3 covers 14 residues. CDR3 in amino acids: CATSSTGFGRELFF.

V is TRBV5-5 and J is TRBJ2-7; TCRdb names TRBD1, which stays unverified in the absence of DNA. CDR1 and CDR2 from the germline V gene are SGHKS and YYEKEE (reference sequence). The CDR3 loop spans 15 amino acids. CDR3 sequence: CASSLLGQAIYEQYF.

This chain's CDR3 is CASSPHGSYEQYF. The chain joins TRBV6-5 to TRBJ2-7. The CDR3 sequence is 13 residues long. Germline loops: CDR1 MNHEY, CDR2 SVGAGI.

This chain joins TRBV6-6 and TRBJ1-2; the TRBD1 assignment by TCRdb is unverifiable without DNA. This CDR3 is 14 amino acids long. CDR1 and CDR2 (germline): MNHNY, SVGAGI (reference sequence). The CDR3 reads CASSFLDTNYGYTF.

V is TRBV5-5 and J is TRBJ1-2. Germline V gene lookup returns CDR1 SGHKS and CDR2 YYEKEE (reference sequence). The CDR3 is made up of 14 amino acids. The CDR3 loop reads CASSDASNYYGYTF.

The chain couples TRBV28 to TRBJ2-3; absent DNA, TCRdb's TRBD1 call cannot be checked. The CDR3 extends over 15 amino acids. Per the germline V gene, CDR1 is MDHEN and CDR2 is SYDVKM. The CDR3 sequence is CASSPPGQSTDTQYF.

The V call is TRBV7-2, the J call TRBJ2-7; absent DNA, TCRdb's TRBD1 call cannot be checked. This CDR3 comprises 16 residues. From germline, CDR1 is SGHTA and CDR2 FQGNSA. The CDR3 here is CASSLTPGSYSYEQYF.

The chain carries TRBV2 and TRBJ2-5; the TCRdb call, TRBD2, lacks DNA for checking. CDR1 is SNHLY and CDR2 is FYNNEI in the germline V gene. The CDR3 is 16 amino acids. The CDR3 loop reads CASSDSLAGEGETQYF.

The gene calls are TRBV19 and TRBJ2-7; as DNA is missing, the TRBD1 call by TCRdb cannot be tested. This CDR3 is built from 13 residues. Per germline, CDR1 LNHDA and CDR2 SQIVND (reference sequence). CDR3 sequence: CASSIVGLDEQYF. The full variable domain, in which reference TRBV19 and TRBJ2-7 provide the parts outside the CDR3, is DGGITQSPKYLFRKEGQNVTLSCEQNLNHDAMYWYRQDPGQGLRLIYYSQIVNDFQKGDIAEGYSVSREKKESFPLTVTSAQKNPTAFYLCASSIVGLDEQYFGPGTRLTVT.

Here the CDR3 reads CASSRPGTGAGELFF. The chain recombines TRBV6-1 with TRBJ2-2; the D call from TCRdb, TRBD1, cannot be confirmed without DNA. Germline V gives CDR1 MNHNS, CDR2 SASEGT. The length of the CDR3 is 15 residues.

The rearrangement uses TRBV28 and TRBJ2-4. Germline V CDR1 and CDR2: MDHEN, SYDVKM. The CDR3 runs to 12 residues. This CDR3 reads CASGLAKNMQYF.

CDR3 residues: CASSLRTTWGRSYEQYF. The chain employs TRBV7-2 and TRBJ2-7; the D gene TCRdb calls, TRBD1, cannot be checked with no DNA. The CDR3 is 17 residues long. Germline assignment: CDR1 SGHTA and CDR2 FQGNSA.

The chain employs TRBV11-1 and TRBJ2-5. In germline, CDR1 is SGHAT, CDR2 FQDESV (reference sequence). This CDR3 has 13 residues. The chain's CDR3 is CASSFGTKGTQYF.

The chain carries TRBV5-1 and TRBJ2-2; the TCRdb call, TRBD2, lacks DNA for checking. Germline V lookup: CDR1 SGHRS, CDR2 YFSETQ. CDR3 length: 13 residues. CDR3 region: CASRGDSPGELFF. Based on the CDR3 plus reference TRBV5-1 and TRBJ2-2, the full variable domain is KAGVTQTPRYLIKTRGQQVTLSCSPISGHRSVSWYQQTPGQGLQFLFEYFSETQRNKGNFPGRFSGRQFSNSRSEMNVSTLELGDSALYLCASRGDSPGELFFGEGSRLTVL.

The V gene is TRBV20-1, the J gene TRBJ2-3; TCRdb selects TRBD1, and the lack of DNA leaves this call unchecked. CDR1 is DFQATT, CDR2 SNEGSKA, per germline (reference sequence). This CDR3 comprises 15 residues. CDR3: CSARDLGGGPDTQYF.

The V and J genes are TRBV3-1 and TRBJ2-7; no DNA is available, so the TRBD1 call from TCRdb remains unchecked. This CDR3 spans 12 amino acids. The germline V gene has CDR1 LGHDT and CDR2 YNNKEL (reference sequence). CDR3 in amino acids: CASSPGHLEQYF.

The V call is TRBV13, the J call TRBJ2-7; checking the TCRdb D call of TRBD2 is not possible without DNA. Germline assignment: CDR1 PRHDT and CDR2 FYEKMQ (reference sequence). CDR3 length equals 17 residues. The CDR3 loop reads CASSLFWRVPLSYEQYF.

V and J are TRBV3-1 and TRBJ2-3; the D call of TRBD2 rests on TCRdb alone, since no DNA is present to check it. The CDR3 contains 13 residues. Germline CDR1 reads LGHDT; CDR2 reads YNNKEL (reference sequence). The CDR3 protein is CASSSMPGLALYF.